The entry that follows covers one T cell receptor beta chain sequence. These data are taken from a study of control samples from healthy donors and cancer patients. The germline V gene has CDR1 LNHDA and CDR2 SQIVND (reference sequence). With V trimmed by 8 bases and J by 6 bases, 3 bases remained unmatched. The CDR3 loop spans 13 amino acids. Measured with immunoSEQ multiplex PCR; TCRdb has only the in-frame clones, and not every one. This table holds 60,000 to 75,000 clones, about 87% found once. The source is a man in his forties or fifties in good health. The rearrangement joins TRBV19 to TRBJ2-2; 10 bases agree with TRBD2. The sample consisted of blood. The CDR3 loop is CASGSGGAGELFF. The CDR3 DNA sequence: TGTGCCAGTGGGAGCGGGGGGGCCGGGGAGCTGTTTTTT.